The 30 T cell receptor beta chains reported below all come from one sample, sequenced in a study of T cell changes during pregnancy in multiple sclerosis. Only in-frame clones appear in the TCRdb table, and some are missing; sequencing was by immunoSEQ multiplex PCR. Altogether around 130,000 clones are present, approximately 93% being singletons, with the ten largest covering less than 7.5%. The sample was peripheral blood, taken before pregnancy. The source is a female donor with multiple sclerosis, enrolled in a pregnancy study.

This chain uses TRBV6-6 with TRBJ1-6; 9 positions match TRBD1. Germline V CDR1 and CDR2: MNHNY, SVGAGI (reference sequence). V shed 2 bases, J shed 8 bases, and the junction held 4 bases outside the gene matches. There are 15 residues in the CDR3. This CDR3 reads CASSYRRDRDSPLHF. DNA of the CDR3: TGTGCCAGCAGTTACCGTCGGGACAGGGATTCACCCCTCCACTTT.

The V and J genes are TRBV7-8 and TRBJ2-7, with D perhaps matching TRBD1 (5 bases). V lost 1 base, J lost 3 bases, and 13 bases lay in between. Germline V CDR1 and CDR2: SGHVS, FQNEAQ. The CDR3 spans 15 residues. CDR3 protein: CASSLESGQGYEQYF. The CDR3, as DNA: TGTGCCAGCAGCTTAGAATCCGGGCAGGGCTACGAGCAGTACTTC.

The J gene is TRBJ1-1, the V gene TRBV4-1, with D unresolved. CDR1 and CDR2 (germline): MGHRA, YSYEKL. The CDR3 spans 14 residues. The ends were cut back, 4 bases at V and 1 base at J, with 10 bases in the middle. CDR3 amino acids: CASSPNEGNTEAFF. In nucleotides, the CDR3 is TGCGCCAGCAGCCCGAATGAGGGGAACACTGAAGCTTTCTTT.

The chain employs TRBV6-5 and TRBJ2-7; 9 bases are a match to TRBD1. This CDR3 is 15 amino acids long. CDR1 and CDR2 (germline): MNHEY, SVGAGI. V was clipped by 2 bases and J by 5 bases; unmatched bases: 7. DNA of the CDR3: TGTGCCAGCAGTTACACCGGGACAGGGCTCGACGAGCAGTACTTC. Encoded protein: CASSYTGTGLDEQYF.

The V and J genes are TRBV6-4 and TRBJ2-3, with 11 bases aligning to TRBD2. The CDR3 sequence is 16 residues long. V lost 2 bases and J lost 2; bases outside the gene matches: 3. Germline V gene sequence: CDR1 MRHNA, CDR2 SNTAGT. CDR3 in DNA: TGTGCCAGCAGTGACGGGACTAGCGGACACACAGATACGCAGTATTTT. Protein sequence: CASSDGTSGHTDTQYF.

The rearrangement joins TRBV29-1 to TRBJ2-1, with D possibly being TRBD2 (7 bases). Trimming took off 5 bases at V and 4 bases at J, with 15 bases between the two ends. The CDR3 loop spans 14 amino acids. Looked up from germline, CDR1 is SQVTM and CDR2 is ANQGSEA. CDR3 DNA sequence: TGCAGCGTTCCGTGGAGGGGGGGTTACAATGAGCAGTTCTTC. Amino acid sequence: CSVPWRGGYNEQFF.

The rearrangement joins TRBV5-1 to TRBJ2-5, with 10 bases that match TRBD2. This CDR3 has 16 residues. The germline CDR1 and CDR2 sequences are SGHRS and YFSETQ. The trim removed 0 bases at V and 4 bases at J, leaving 6 bases unmatched. The CDR3 is CASSLALAGVGETQYF. The CDR3 DNA sequence: TGCGCCAGCAGCTTGGCGCTAGCGGGAGTTGGAGAGACCCAGTACTTC.

The CDR3 coding sequence is TGTGCCAGCAGGAACAGGGGGCGCTTGGGGGGAAACACCATATATTTT. It translates to CASRNRGRLGGNTIYF. This chain uses TRBV28 with TRBJ1-3; 9 nucleotides line up with TRBD1. The CDR3 loop spans 16 amino acids. V lost 6 bases, J lost 4 bases, and 10 bases stayed unmatched. Per germline, CDR1 MDHEN and CDR2 SYDVKM. The entire variable domain, with the rest obtained from reference TRBV28 and TRBJ1-3, is as follows: DVKVTQSSRYLVKRTGEKVFLECVQDMDHENMFWYRQDPGLGLRLIYFSYDVKMKEKGDIPEGYSVSREKKERFSLILESASTNQTSMYLCASRNRGRLGGNTIYFGEGSWLTVV.

CDR3 nucleotide sequence: TGCGCCAGCAGCTTACTAGCGGGGGGGAACAATGAGCAGTTCTTC. This codes for CASSLLAGGNNEQFF. J is TRBJ2-1 and V is TRBV5-1; 13 bases match TRBD2. CDR1 is SGHRS and CDR2 is YFSETQ in the germline V gene. This CDR3 contains 15 residues. V shed 2 bases, J shed 5 bases, and the junction held 1 base outside the gene matches. The whole variable domain, filled in from reference TRBV5-1 and TRBJ2-1, reads KAGVTQTPRYLIKTRGQQVTLSCSPISGHRSVSWYQQTPGQGLQFLFEYFSETQRNKGNFPGRFSGRQFSNSRSEMNVSTLELGDSALYLCASSLLAGGNNEQFFGPGTRLTVL.

The chain employs TRBV7-2 and TRBJ2-3; no reliable D call. The CDR3 has 11 amino acids. In germline, CDR1 is SGHTA, CDR2 FQGNSA. V dropped 9 bases and J dropped 0 bases, with 4 bases sitting between them. CDR3 DNA: TGTGCCAGTTCGAGCACAGATACGCAGTATTTT. Amino acids: CASSSTDTQYF. Combining the CDR3 with reference TRBV7-2 and TRBJ2-3 gives the whole variable domain GAGVSQSPSNKVTEKGKDVELRCDPISGHTALYWYRQSLGQGLEFLIYFQGNSAPDKSGLPSDRFSAERTGGSVSTLTIQRTQQEDSAVYLCASSSTDTQYFGPGTRLTVL.

The chain recombines TRBV29-1 with TRBJ1-1; a possible D gene is TRBD1 (6 bases). With 3 bases removed from V and 5 bases from J, the gap between germline ends came to 13 bases. This CDR3 has 13 residues. Germline V lookup: CDR1 SQVTM, CDR2 ANQGSEA. In DNA form, the CDR3 reads TGCAGCGTTGAGGGGACAACGAGGACTGAAGCTTTCTTT. Translation gives CSVEGTTRTEAFF.

V and J are TRBV2 and TRBJ1-4; perhaps TRBD1 as D (5 bases). The ends were cut back, 8 bases at V and 7 bases at J, with 17 bases in the middle. Germline V gene data show CDR1 as SNHLY and CDR2 as FYNNEI. This CDR3 is built from 14 residues. The DNA for the CDR3 is TGTGCCAGCGTGGGGGGTCAGCCCCGTGAAAAACTGTTTTTT. It yields the protein CASVGGQPREKLFF.

This rearrangement joins TRBV5-4 to TRBJ2-5; 10 nucleotides line up with TRBD2. The V gene end was trimmed by 0 bases and the J gene end by 5 bases; junction bases not matched to a gene: 10. The CDR3 is 17 residues long. Germline loops: CDR1 SGHNT, CDR2 YYREEE (reference sequence). The CDR3 sequence: CASSLVDSGGLGETQYF. Written as DNA, the CDR3 is TGTGCCAGCAGCTTGGTGGATAGCGGGGGGCTGGGCGAGACCCAGTACTTC.

The gene calls are TRBV29-1 and TRBJ1-4, with D possibly TRBD1 on 5 matching bases. CDR3 length: 13 residues. Germline lookup yields CDR1 SQVTM and CDR2 ANQGSEA. With 7 bases removed from V and 0 bases from J, the gap between germline ends came to 9 bases. CDR3 in DNA: TGCAGCGCCCTGACAGCAACTAATGAAAAACTGTTTTTT. Amino acids: CSALTATNEKLFF.

The V call is TRBV7-9, the J call TRBJ2-4; 9 bases are a match to TRBD1. CDR1 is SEHNR, CDR2 FQNEAQ, per germline (reference sequence). Trimming removed 5 bases from V and 4 bases from J; junction bases left unmatched: 18. The CDR3 sequence is 19 residues long. The CDR3 DNA sequence: TGTGCCAGCAGCCCCAACCCTTGGGACAGGGTTTTGGGGAAAAACATTCAGTACTTC. It yields the protein CASSPNPWDRVLGKNIQYF.

The chain employs TRBV9 and TRBJ2-4; a possible D gene is TRBD1 (6 bases). V was cut by 4 bases and J by 1 base, with 15 bases left in between. This CDR3 is built from 16 residues. Germline CDR1 and CDR2: SGDLS and YYNGEE. This chain's CDR3 is CASSHNREMAKNIQYF. The CDR3 nucleotides read TGTGCCAGCAGCCATAACAGGGAAATGGCCAAAAACATTCAGTACTTC.

The chain joins TRBV27 to TRBJ2-5, with a weak D call TRBD2 (6 bases). This CDR3 contains 14 residues. Germline values: CDR1 MNHEY, CDR2 SMNVEV (reference sequence). V was trimmed by 5 bases and J by 4 bases, leaving 14 bases between them. CDR3: CASSPSGGRETQYF. In DNA form, the CDR3 reads TGTGCCAGCAGTCCCTCCGGGGGTCGAGAGACCCAGTACTTC.

The chain employs TRBV2 and TRBJ2-3; 10 nucleotides align to TRBD2. Germline CDR1 is SNHLY and CDR2 is FYNNEI. This CDR3 comprises 15 residues. V trimming: 4 bases; J trimming: 3 bases; junction bases outside the gene matches: 4. The CDR3 here is CASSGLAGGTDTQYF. DNA of the CDR3: TGTGCCAGCAGTGGACTAGCGGGTGGGACAGATACGCAGTATTTT.

The rearrangement links TRBV13 to TRBJ2-1; TRBD2 matches at 15 bases. Germline V CDR1 and CDR2: PRHDT, FYEKMQ (reference sequence). V shed 5 bases and J 0 bases; nucleotides not matched to a gene: 14. The CDR3 extends over 21 amino acids. The DNA of the CDR3 is TGTGCCAGCAGCCTATCCACCGGGACTAGCGGGAGGCCGAGCTCCTACAATGAGCAGTTCTTC. Its protein is CASSLSTGTSGRPSSYNEQFF.

The chain is built from TRBV27 and TRBJ2-7; D may be TRBD1 (6 bases). CDR3 size: 15 residues. Trimming stripped 5 bases from V and 4 bases from J, with 18 bases between. Germline loops: CDR1 MNHEY, CDR2 SMNVEV (reference sequence). The CDR3: CASSRGTFKGYEQYF. In DNA form, the CDR3 reads TGTGCCAGCAGTCGTGGGACATTCAAGGGATACGAGCAGTACTTC.

This clone was observed a single time. V gene TRBV11-1 combines with J gene TRBJ2-1; D gene uncertain. CDR1 is SGHAT and CDR2 is FQDESV in the germline V gene (reference sequence). The CDR3 has 13 residues. The V and J ends lost 6 bases and 3 bases respectively, with 9 bases between them. The CDR3 nucleotides are TGTGCCAGCAGTCCGGTAAACTACAATGAGCAGTTCTTC. Protein product: CASSPVNYNEQFF.

This clone has more than one count but fewer than ten. This chain connects TRBV5-8 to TRBJ1-6; D unclear. The V and J ends lost 1 base and 7 bases respectively, with 12 bases between them. CDR1 and CDR2 (germline): SGHTS, YDEGEE. The CDR3 is made up of 15 amino acids. CDR3 loop: CASSLRRVVNSPLHF. The CDR3 DNA follows: TGTGCCAGCAGCTTGCGGAGGGTGGTAAATTCACCCCTCCACTTT.

Points on this clone: Mismatch with germline at one junction end may stem from a read error. J is TRBJ2-1 and V is TRBV28, with 7 bases identical to TRBD2. Germline loops: CDR1 MDHEN, CDR2 SYDVKM. The CDR3 sequence is 16 residues long. CDR3 coding DNA: TGTGCCAGCAGTTTACCAGCGGGGATATCCTACAATGGGCAGTTCTTC. Translated: CASSLPAGISYNGQFF. Together with reference TRBV28 and TRBJ2-1, the CDR3 gives the full variable domain: DVKVTQSSRYLVKRTGEKVFLECVQDMDHENMFWYRQDPGLGLRLIYFSYDVKMKEKGDIPEGYSVSREKKERFSLILESASTNQTSMYLCASSLPAGISYNGQFFGPGTRLTVL.

CDR3 residues: CASSLSGQGWGYTF. The CDR3, as DNA: TGTGCCAGCAGTTTATCAGGACAGGGGTGGGGCTACACCTTC. The chain links TRBV28 to TRBJ1-2; TRBD1 matches at 9 bases. In germline, CDR1 is MDHEN, CDR2 SYDVKM. The CDR3 sequence is 14 residues long. The V segment lost 1 base and the J segment 8 bases; nucleotides outside the gene matches: 5.

J is TRBJ2-7 and V is TRBV5-1; 7 nucleotides line up with TRBD1. Germline assignment: CDR1 SGHRS and CDR2 YFSETQ. Trimming cost V 4 bases and J 1 base; bases outside gene matches: 8. The CDR3 contains 15 residues. As DNA, the CDR3 is TGCGCCAGCAGCGTACAGGGGAGAGAATCCTACGAGCAGTACTTC. This sequence encodes CASSVQGRESYEQYF.

The CDR3 sequence is CASSLVGGGGEAFF. The CDR3 region has the DNA TGTGCCAGCAGCTTAGTTGGGGGGGGAGGTGAAGCTTTCTTT. The chain couples TRBV7-8 to TRBJ1-1; D is possibly TRBD1 (5 bases). Germline V gene lookup returns CDR1 SGHVS and CDR2 FQNEAQ. V was cut by 1 base and J by 7 bases, with 13 bases left in between. The CDR3 is 14 residues long.

The gene calls are TRBV30 and TRBJ2-7; weak D call: TRBD2 (5 bases). The CDR3 extends over 14 amino acids. The V and J ends lost 0 bases and 0 bases respectively, with 9 bases between them. Germline V gene data show CDR1 as GTSNPN and CDR2 as SVGIG (reference sequence). CDR3 DNA: TGTGCCTGGAGTGTCGCTGGGAGCTCCTACGAGCAGTACTTC. It yields the protein CAWSVAGSSYEQYF.

The rearrangement uses TRBV19 and TRBJ2-6, with no clear D. The CDR3 sequence is 13 residues long. V shed 3 bases and J shed 6 bases, with 6 bases lying between them. The germline gives CDR1 LNHDA, CDR2 SQIVND (reference sequence). This CDR3 reads CASSIIEANVLTF. The CDR3 DNA is TGTGCCAGTAGTATTATAGAGGCCAACGTCCTGACTTTC.

The chain is built from TRBV27 and TRBJ2-4, with 8 bases aligning to TRBD2. J lost 12 bases, V lost 4 bases, and 11 bases had no gene match. Germline V gene lookup returns CDR1 MNHEY and CDR2 SMNVEV (reference sequence). The CDR3 is 14 amino acids. CDR3 sequence (DNA): TGTGCCAGCAGTTCGAGACGGACTAGCCGGGCTCAGTACTTC. Its protein product is CASSSRRTSRAQYF.

This rearrangement joins TRBV11-3 to TRBJ2-3; 8 bases agree with TRBD1. V lost 1 base to trimming and J lost 4 bases; unmatched junction nucleotides: 1. This CDR3 has 14 amino acids. Germline CDR1 is SGHNT and CDR2 is YENEEA. The CDR3 region has the DNA TGTGCCAGCAGCTTAGGCAGGGGGCCAGATACGCAGTATTTT. Translation gives CASSLGRGPDTQYF.